This T cell receptor beta chain was found in a study of blood T cell repertoires in COVID-19. Generated by immunoSEQ multiplex PCR, the TCRdb table keeps only in-frame clones and is missing some. The sample yields around 200,000 clones, 80% to 90% seen once. CDR3 size: 14 residues. CDR1 LNHDA and CDR2 SQIVND come from the germline V gene (reference sequence). The ends were cut back, 8 bases at V and 2 bases at J, with 13 bases in the middle. This receptor was identified in a woman aged 45-65 years with acute or convalescent COVID-19. The chain is built from TRBV19 and TRBJ1-5; D is possibly TRBD1 (6 bases). Sequencing input: peripheral blood. The DNA for the CDR3 is TGTGCCAGTGCCTTGACAGGAGGCAATCAGCCCCAGCATTTT. Its protein is CASALTGGNQPQHF.